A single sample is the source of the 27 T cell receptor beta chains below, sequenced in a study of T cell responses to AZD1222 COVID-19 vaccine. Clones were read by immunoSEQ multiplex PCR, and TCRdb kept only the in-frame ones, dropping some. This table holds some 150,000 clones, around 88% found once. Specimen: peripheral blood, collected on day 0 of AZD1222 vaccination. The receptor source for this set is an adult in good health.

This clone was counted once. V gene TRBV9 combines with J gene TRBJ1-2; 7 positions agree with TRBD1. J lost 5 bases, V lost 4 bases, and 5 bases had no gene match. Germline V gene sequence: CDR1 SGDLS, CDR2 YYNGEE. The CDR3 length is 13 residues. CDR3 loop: CASSLRQGYGYTF. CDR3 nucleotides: TGTGCCAGCAGCCTCCGACAGGGTTATGGCTACACCTTC.

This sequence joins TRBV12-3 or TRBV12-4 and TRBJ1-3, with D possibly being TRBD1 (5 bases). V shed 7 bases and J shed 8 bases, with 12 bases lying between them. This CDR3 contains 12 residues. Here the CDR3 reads CASNQGGDTIYF. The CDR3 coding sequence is TGTGCCAGCAATCAGGGCGGGGACACCATATATTTT.

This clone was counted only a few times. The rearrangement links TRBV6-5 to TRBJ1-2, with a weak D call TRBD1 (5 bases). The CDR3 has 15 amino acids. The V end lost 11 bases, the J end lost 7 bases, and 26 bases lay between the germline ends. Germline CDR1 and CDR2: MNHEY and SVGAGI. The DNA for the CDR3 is TGTGCCGGAGTTAGGGGTGATTCGGGGTACGCTGGCTACACCTTC. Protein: CAGVRGDSGYAGYTF.

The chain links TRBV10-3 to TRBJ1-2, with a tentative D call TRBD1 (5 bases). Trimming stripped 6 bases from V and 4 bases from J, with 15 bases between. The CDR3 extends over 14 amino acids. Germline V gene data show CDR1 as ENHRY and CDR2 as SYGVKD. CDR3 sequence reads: CAIRDSPDSYGYTF. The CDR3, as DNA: TGTGCCATCAGAGACTCCCCCGACAGCTATGGCTACACCTTC.

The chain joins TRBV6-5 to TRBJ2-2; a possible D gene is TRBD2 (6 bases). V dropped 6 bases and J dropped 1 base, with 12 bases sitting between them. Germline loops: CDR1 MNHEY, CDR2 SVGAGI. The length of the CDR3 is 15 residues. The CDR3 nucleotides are TGTGCCAGCAGCGCCCGGCGGGGGAACACCGGGGAGCTGTTTTTT. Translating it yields CASSARRGNTGELFF.

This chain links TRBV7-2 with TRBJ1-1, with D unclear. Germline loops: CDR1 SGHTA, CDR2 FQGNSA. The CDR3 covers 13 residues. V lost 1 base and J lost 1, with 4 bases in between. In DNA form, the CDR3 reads TGTGCCAGCAGCTTAGTCGGGAACACTGAAGCTTTCTTT. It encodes CASSLVGNTEAFF.

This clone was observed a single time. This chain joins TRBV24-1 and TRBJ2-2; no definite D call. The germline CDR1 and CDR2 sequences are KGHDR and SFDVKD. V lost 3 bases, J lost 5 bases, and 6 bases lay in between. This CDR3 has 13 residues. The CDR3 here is CATSDLGTGELFF. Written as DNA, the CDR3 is TGTGCCACCAGTGATCTGGGGACCGGGGAGCTGTTTTTT.

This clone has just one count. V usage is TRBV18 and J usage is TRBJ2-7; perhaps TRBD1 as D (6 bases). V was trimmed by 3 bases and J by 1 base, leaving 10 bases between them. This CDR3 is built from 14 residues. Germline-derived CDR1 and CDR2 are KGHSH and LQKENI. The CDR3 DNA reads TGTGCCAGCTCACCTCGACAGGATTCCTACGAGCAGTACTTC. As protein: CASSPRQDSYEQYF.

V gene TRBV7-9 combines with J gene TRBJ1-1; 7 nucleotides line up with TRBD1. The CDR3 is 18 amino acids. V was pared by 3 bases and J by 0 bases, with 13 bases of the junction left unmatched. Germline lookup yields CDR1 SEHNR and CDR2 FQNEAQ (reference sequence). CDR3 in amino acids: CASSFKGRGQGMNTEAFF. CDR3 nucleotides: TGTGCCAGCAGCTTCAAGGGTAGGGGGCAGGGGATGAACACTGAAGCTTTCTTT.

The CDR3 region has the DNA TGCGCCAGCAGCTTGGCTTCTGGAAACACCATATATTTT. This codes for CASSLASGNTIYF. This chain joins TRBV5-1 and TRBJ1-3; D remains ambiguous. V lost 0 bases, J lost 1 base, and 2 bases lay in between. Germline assignment: CDR1 SGHRS and CDR2 YFSETQ. This CDR3 is 13 amino acids long.

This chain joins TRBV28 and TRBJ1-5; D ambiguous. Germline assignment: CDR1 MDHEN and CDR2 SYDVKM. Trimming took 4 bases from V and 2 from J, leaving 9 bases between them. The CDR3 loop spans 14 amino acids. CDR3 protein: CASSSPGGNQPQHF. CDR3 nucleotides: TGTGCCAGCAGTTCCCCGGGAGGCAATCAGCCCCAGCATTTT.

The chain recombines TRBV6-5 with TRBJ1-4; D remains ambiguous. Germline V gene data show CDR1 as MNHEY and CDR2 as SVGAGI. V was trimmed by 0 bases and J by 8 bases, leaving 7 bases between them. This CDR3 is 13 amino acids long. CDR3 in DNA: TGTGCCAGCAGTTACTCAGGGTACGAAAAACTGTTTTTT. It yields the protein CASSYSGYEKLFF.

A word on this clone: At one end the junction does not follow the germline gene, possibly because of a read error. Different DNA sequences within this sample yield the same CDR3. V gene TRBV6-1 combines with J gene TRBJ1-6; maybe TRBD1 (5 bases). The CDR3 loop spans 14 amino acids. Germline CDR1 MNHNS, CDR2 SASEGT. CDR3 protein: CASSEDHPGGALHF. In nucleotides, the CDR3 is TGTGCCAGTAGTGAGGACCACCCGGGAGGGGCCCTCCACTTT.

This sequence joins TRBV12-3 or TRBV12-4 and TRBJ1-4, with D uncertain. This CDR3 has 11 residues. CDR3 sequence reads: CGCATNEKLFF. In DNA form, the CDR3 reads TGTGGCTGTGCAACTAATGAAAAACTGTTTTTT.

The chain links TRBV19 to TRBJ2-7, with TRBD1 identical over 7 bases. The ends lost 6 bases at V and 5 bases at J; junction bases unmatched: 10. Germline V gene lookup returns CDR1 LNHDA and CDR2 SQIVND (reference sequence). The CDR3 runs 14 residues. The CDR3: CASSQDRLRNEQYF. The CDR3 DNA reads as TGTGCCAGTAGCCAGGACAGGTTGAGGAACGAGCAGTACTTC. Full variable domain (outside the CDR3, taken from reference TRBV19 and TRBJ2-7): DGGITQSPKYLFRKEGQNVTLSCEQNLNHDAMYWYRQDPGQGLRLIYYSQIVNDFQKGDIAEGYSVSREKKESFPLTVTSAQKNPTAFYLCASSQDRLRNEQYFGPGTRLTVT.

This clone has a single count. The chain's CDR3 is CASSDWTGESTGELFF. CDR3 nucleotides: TGTGCCAGCAGTGACTGGACAGGGGAGAGCACCGGGGAGCTGTTTTTT. The rearrangement uses TRBV6-4 and TRBJ2-2; 9 bases fit TRBD1. The CDR3 covers 16 residues. From germline, CDR1 is MRHNA and CDR2 SNTAGT. J was trimmed by 4 bases and V by 1 base; bases with no gene match: 4.

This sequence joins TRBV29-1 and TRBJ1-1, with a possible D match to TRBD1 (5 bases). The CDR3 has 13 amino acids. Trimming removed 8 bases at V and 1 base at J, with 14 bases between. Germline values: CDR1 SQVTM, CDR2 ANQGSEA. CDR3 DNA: TGCAGCACCCGGGACGGCCGGAACACTGAAGCTTTCTTT. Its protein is CSTRDGRNTEAFF.

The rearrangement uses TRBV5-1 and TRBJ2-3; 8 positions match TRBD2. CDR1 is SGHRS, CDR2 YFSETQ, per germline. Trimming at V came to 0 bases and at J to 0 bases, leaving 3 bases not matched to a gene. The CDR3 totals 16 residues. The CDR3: CASSLDASGSTDTQYF. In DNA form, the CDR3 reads TGCGCCAGCAGCTTGGATGCTAGCGGGAGCACAGATACGCAGTATTTT.

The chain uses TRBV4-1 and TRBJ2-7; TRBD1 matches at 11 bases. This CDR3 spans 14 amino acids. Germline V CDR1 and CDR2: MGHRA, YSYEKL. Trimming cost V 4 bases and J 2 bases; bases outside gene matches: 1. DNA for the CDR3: TGCGCCAGCAGCCGGGACAGGGGGACCTACGAGCAGTACTTC. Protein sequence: CASSRDRGTYEQYF.

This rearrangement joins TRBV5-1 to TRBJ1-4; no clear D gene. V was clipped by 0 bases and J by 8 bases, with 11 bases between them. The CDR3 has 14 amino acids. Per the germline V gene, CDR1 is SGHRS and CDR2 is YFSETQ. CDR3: CASSLDRPVEKLFF. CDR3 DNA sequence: TGCGCCAGCAGCTTGGACCGACCGGTGGAAAAACTGTTTTTT. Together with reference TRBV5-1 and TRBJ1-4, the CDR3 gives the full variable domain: KAGVTQTPRYLIKTRGQQVTLSCSPISGHRSVSWYQQTPGQGLQFLFEYFSETQRNKGNFPGRFSGRQFSNSRSEMNVSTLELGDSALYLCASSLDRPVEKLFFGSGTQLSVL.

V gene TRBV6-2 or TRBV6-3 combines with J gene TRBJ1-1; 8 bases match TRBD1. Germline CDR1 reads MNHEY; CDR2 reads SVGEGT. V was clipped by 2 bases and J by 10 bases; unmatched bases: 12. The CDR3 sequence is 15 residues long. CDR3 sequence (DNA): TGTGCCAGCAGTTACGCCGGACAGGGTGGGAAGTTAGCTTTCTTT. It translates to CASSYAGQGGKLAFF.

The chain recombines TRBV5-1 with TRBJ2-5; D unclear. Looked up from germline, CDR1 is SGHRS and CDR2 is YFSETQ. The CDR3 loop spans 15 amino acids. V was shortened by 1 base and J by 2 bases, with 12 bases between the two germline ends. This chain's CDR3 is CASSLPWVGQETQYF. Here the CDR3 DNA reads TGCGCCAGCAGCTTGCCCTGGGTGGGGCAAGAGACCCAGTACTTC.

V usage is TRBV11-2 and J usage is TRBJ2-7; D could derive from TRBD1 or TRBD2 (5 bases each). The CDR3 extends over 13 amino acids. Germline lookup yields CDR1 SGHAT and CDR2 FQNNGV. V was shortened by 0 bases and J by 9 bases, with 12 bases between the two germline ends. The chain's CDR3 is CASSLDPGPGQYF. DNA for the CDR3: TGTGCCAGCAGCTTAGATCCGGGGCCGGGGCAGTACTTC.

The CDR3 coding sequence is TGTGCCAGCAGGGCAGGGGGCGGCTACACCTTC. This codes for CASRAGGGYTF. V usage is TRBV6-5 and J usage is TRBJ1-2, with TRBD1 identical over 8 bases. The germline V gene encodes CDR1 MNHEY and CDR2 SVGAGI. This CDR3 region has 11 residues. The J segment lost 8 bases and the V segment lost 6 bases, leaving 2 bases of the junction unmatched.

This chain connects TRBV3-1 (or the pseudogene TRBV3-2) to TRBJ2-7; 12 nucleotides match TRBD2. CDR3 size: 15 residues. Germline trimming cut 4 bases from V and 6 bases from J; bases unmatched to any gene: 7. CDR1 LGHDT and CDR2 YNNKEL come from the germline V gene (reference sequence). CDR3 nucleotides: TGTGCCAGCAGCCGGAGACTAGCGGGAGTCCTCGAGCAGTACTTC. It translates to CASSRRLAGVLEQYF.

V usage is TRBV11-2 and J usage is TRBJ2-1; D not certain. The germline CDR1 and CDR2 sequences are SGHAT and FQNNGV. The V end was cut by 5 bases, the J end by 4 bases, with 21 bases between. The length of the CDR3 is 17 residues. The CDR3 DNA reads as TGTGCCAGCAGCCAATACCCTTCCATTCGGCTGTACAATGAGCAGTTCTTC. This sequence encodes CASSQYPSIRLYNEQFF. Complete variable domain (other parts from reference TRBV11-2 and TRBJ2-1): EAGVAQSPRYKIIEKRQSVAFWCNPISGHATLYWYQQILGQGPKLLIQFQNNGVVDDSQLPKDRFSAERLKGVDSTLKIQPAKLEDSAVYLCASSQYPSIRLYNEQFFGPGTRLTVL.

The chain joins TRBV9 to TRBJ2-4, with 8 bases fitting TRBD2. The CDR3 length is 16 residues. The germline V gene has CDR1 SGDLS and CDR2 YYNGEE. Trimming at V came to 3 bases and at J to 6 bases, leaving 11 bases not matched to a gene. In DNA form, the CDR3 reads TGTGCCAGCAGCGAGGGTGATACTAGCGGTCTAAACATTCAGTACTTC. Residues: CASSEGDTSGLNIQYF.